Below are 27 T cell receptor beta chains sequenced from a single sample in a study of T cell responses to AZD1222 COVID-19 vaccine. The method was immunoSEQ multiplex PCR; TCRdb's version includes in-frame clones alone and lacks a portion of them. This table has some 99,000 clones, around 90% appearing once. The sequenced sample was peripheral blood, obtained on day 0 of AZD1222 vaccination. Every receptor here comes from an adult in good health.

The chain recombines TRBV12-3 or TRBV12-4 with TRBJ2-7, with no clear D. Trimming cost V 7 bases and J 3 bases, with 13 bases left between them. The CDR3 sequence is 13 residues long. The CDR3 bases are TGTGCCAGCACCCAAATGGGATTCTACGAGCAGTACTTC. Amino acid sequence: CASTQMGFYEQYF.

The rearrangement links TRBV28 to TRBJ1-5; no reliable D call. From germline, CDR1 is MDHEN and CDR2 SYDVKM. The CDR3 sequence is 16 residues long. The V gene lost 5 bases and the J gene lost 6 bases, with 20 bases spanning the gap. The CDR3 protein is CASSPEGFSAAQPQHF. Written as DNA, the CDR3 is TGTGCCAGCAGTCCCGAAGGGTTTTCAGCGGCTCAGCCCCAGCATTTT.

This sequence joins TRBV6-5 and TRBJ1-1, with 9 nucleotides matching TRBD1. This CDR3 has 14 amino acids. The germline CDR1 and CDR2 sequences are MNHEY and SVGAGI. J was trimmed by 1 base and V by 8 bases; bases with no gene match: 5. The CDR3 sequence is CASPGQGWNTEAFF. DNA for the CDR3: TGTGCCAGCCCAGGACAGGGGTGGAACACTGAAGCTTTCTTT.

CDR3 sequence (DNA): TGTGCCCCCCTTTCGGGGACAGCTAACTATGGCTACACCTTC. Translated: CAPLSGTANYGYTF. This chain connects TRBV5-6 to TRBJ1-2, with 7 bases fitting TRBD1. CDR1 SGHDT and CDR2 YYEEEE come from the germline V gene. The CDR3 spans 14 residues. V shed 10 bases, J shed 0 bases, and the junction held 9 bases outside the gene matches.

The chain joins TRBV5-1 to TRBJ1-1; TRBD1 might be the D (6 bases). V was cut by 0 bases and J by 4 bases, with 10 bases left in between. The CDR3 has 14 residues. Germline-derived CDR1 and CDR2 are SGHRS and YFSETQ. CDR3 sequence (DNA): TGCGCCAGCAGCTTGGCCCTGACAGGCACTGAAGCTTTCTTT. Amino acid sequence: CASSLALTGTEAFF.

The chain combines TRBV7-2 with TRBJ1-3; the D is unclear. Germline CDR1 SGHTA, CDR2 FQGNSA. The V and J ends lost 2 bases and 3 bases respectively, with 11 bases between them. This CDR3 spans 15 amino acids. The CDR3 bases are TGTGCCAGCAGCTTACAGGTCATTGGTGGAAACACCATATATTTT. Protein sequence: CASSLQVIGGNTIYF.

Only a few counts were recorded for this clone. The V and J genes are TRBV7-8 and TRBJ2-7; TRBD1 aligns across 9 bases. The germline gives CDR1 SGHVS, CDR2 FQNEAQ. J gave up 6 bases and V 3 bases, and 3 bases lay outside the gene matches. The CDR3 is 13 amino acids. The CDR3 DNA follows: TGTGCCAGCAGCTTCGGACAGGGGACCGAGCAGTACTTC. This gives the protein CASSFGQGTEQYF.

In the case of this clone: One end of the junction fails to match germline, which may point to a read error. The chain joins TRBV24-1 to TRBJ2-1; the D is unclear. CDR3 length: 14 amino acids. CDR1 KGHDR and CDR2 SFDVKD come from the germline V gene. The CDR3 sequence: CLHRVKSSYNEQFF. DNA of the CDR3: TGCCTCCACCGGGTTAAGAGCTCCTACAATGAGCAGTTCTTC.

This clone was seen a few times. The chain joins TRBV6-5 to TRBJ2-3, with unresolved D. The CDR3 runs 13 residues. Germline values: CDR1 MNHEY, CDR2 SVGAGI. Trimming took off 5 bases at V and 9 bases at J, with 15 bases between the two ends. The CDR3 loop is CASSNTEMGTQYF. The CDR3, as DNA: TGTGCCAGCAGTAACACGGAGATGGGGACGCAGTATTTT.

About this clone: This may come from a read error, since a much larger clone is one base off. V gene TRBV11-3 combines with J gene TRBJ2-5, with unresolved D. Germline V gene lookup returns CDR1 SGHNT and CDR2 YENEEA. The CDR3 runs 12 residues. V lost 1 base and J 3 bases, leaving 3 bases between the germline ends. CDR3 loop: CASSLGEETQYF. The CDR3 DNA is TGTGCCAGCAGCTTAGGGGAAGAGACCCAGTACTTC.

The chain employs TRBV25-1 and TRBJ1-1; D unclear. The CDR3 has 12 residues. Germline V lookup: CDR1 MGHDK, CDR2 SYGVNS. V was shortened by 4 bases and J by 5 bases, with 8 bases between the two germline ends. The CDR3 coding sequence is TGTGCCAGCAGTGGAACCTTGACTGAAGCTTTCTTT. Its protein product is CASSGTLTEAFF.

In this sample, this clone turned up once. The chain is built from TRBV5-1 and TRBJ1-2; D remains unclear. This CDR3 is 13 amino acids long. CDR1 is SGHRS, CDR2 YFSETQ, per germline. The germline V and J ends were trimmed by 1 base and 4 bases, with 8 bases remaining between them. The CDR3 DNA is TGCGCCAGCAGCTTGTCCCAGGTCTATGGCTACACCTTC. It encodes CASSLSQVYGYTF.

This clone was counted a single time. The rearrangement joins TRBV30 to TRBJ2-7; tentative D call: TRBD1 (5 bases). The CDR3 is made up of 12 amino acids. Germline V gene lookup returns CDR1 GTSNPN and CDR2 SVGIG (reference sequence). The V and J ends lost 0 bases and 4 bases respectively, with 7 bases between them. The CDR3 reads CAWSVRVYEQYF. The CDR3 DNA reads TGTGCCTGGAGTGTCAGGGTTTACGAGCAGTACTTC.

The chain joins TRBV9 to TRBJ2-7, with D tentatively TRBD1 or TRBD2 (5 bases each). Germline loops: CDR1 SGDLS, CDR2 YYNGEE. CDR3 length: 17 amino acids. V shed 2 bases and J shed 2 bases, with 20 bases lying between them. The CDR3 reads CASSVSGSRGSTYEQYF. In DNA, the CDR3 is TGTGCCAGCAGCGTGTCGGGGTCAAGGGGTTCTACCTACGAGCAGTACTTC.

This chain uses TRBV20-1 with TRBJ1-5; D is perhaps TRBD1 (5 bases). Trimming took 3 bases from V and 1 from J, leaving 16 bases between them. Looked up from germline, CDR1 is DFQATT and CDR2 is SNEGSKA (reference sequence). The length of the CDR3 is 16 residues. CDR3 bases: TGCAGTGCTAGTGATGGGGTTGGGGGAAGCAATCAGCCCCAGCATTTT. Its protein product is CSASDGVGGSNQPQHF.

This chain uses TRBV14 with TRBJ2-7, with 9 nucleotides matching TRBD2. The CDR3 consists of 13 residues. V shed 4 bases and J 4 bases; nucleotides not matched to a gene: 2. Germline V gene data show CDR1 as SGHDN and CDR2 as FVKESK. The CDR3 spells CASSLLAGYEQYF. Written as DNA, the CDR3 is TGTGCCAGCAGCCTCCTAGCGGGATACGAGCAGTACTTC.

This rearrangement joins TRBV28 to TRBJ1-1; possible D gene TRBD1, 5 bases. The germline V and J ends were trimmed by 5 bases and 0 bases, with 19 bases remaining between them. CDR1 is MDHEN, CDR2 SYDVKM, per germline. The length of the CDR3 is 17 residues. The CDR3 DNA reads TGTGCCAGCAGTACACGGGGGAATGTGGGCCTGAACACTGAAGCTTTCTTT. Its protein is CASSTRGNVGLNTEAFF.

V and J are TRBV14 and TRBJ2-7; 10 bases are shared with TRBD1. Germline CDR1 is SGHDN and CDR2 is FVKESK. This CDR3 is built from 16 residues. After removal of 4 bases from V and 4 bases from J, the junction contained 10 bases not matched to a gene. CDR3 DNA: TGTGCCAGCAGCCCATTACTGGGACAGGGGACATACGAGCAGTACTTC. The encoded protein is CASSPLLGQGTYEQYF.

The gene calls are TRBV5-6 and TRBJ1-2; TRBD1 matches at 9 bases. With V trimmed by 1 base and J by 0 bases, 7 bases remained unmatched. This CDR3 spans 17 amino acids. Germline CDR1 is SGHDT and CDR2 is YYEEEE. This CDR3 is CASSLRVRTGANYGYTF. The CDR3 coding sequence is TGTGCCAGCAGCTTGAGGGTCAGGACAGGGGCTAACTATGGCTACACCTTC.

The chain carries TRBV4-2 and TRBJ2-5; TRBD2 matches at 12 bases. Germline V CDR1 and CDR2: LGHNA, YNFKEQ. After removal of 0 bases from V and 5 bases from J, the junction contained 10 bases not matched to a gene. The CDR3 is 18 residues long. CDR3 in DNA: TGTGCCAGCAGCCAAGAACTAGCGGGAGGATCTGCTTCTGAGACCCAGTACTTC. It encodes CASSQELAGGSASETQYF.

The gene calls are TRBV7-2 and TRBJ2-5; 9 bases are a match to TRBD1. Germline V gene lookup returns CDR1 SGHTA and CDR2 FQGNSA. The V segment lost 5 bases and the J segment 4 bases; nucleotides outside the gene matches: 11. CDR3 length: 16 amino acids. In nucleotides, the CDR3 is TGTGCCAGCAGCGGGGATCGACAGGGGGAGCGAGAGACCCAGTACTTC. This codes for CASSGDRQGERETQYF. Combining the CDR3 with reference TRBV7-2 and TRBJ2-5 gives the whole variable domain GAGVSQSPSNKVTEKGKDVELRCDPISGHTALYWYRQSLGQGLEFLIYFQGNSAPDKSGLPSDRFSAERTGGSVSTLTIQRTQQEDSAVYLCASSGDRQGERETQYFGPGTRLLVL.

The chain couples TRBV29-1 to TRBJ2-7; 7 bases fit TRBD1. Germline V gene sequence: CDR1 SQVTM, CDR2 ANQGSEA. The CDR3 has 16 residues. With V trimmed by 4 bases and J by 1 base, 13 bases remained unmatched. The CDR3 is CSVGGGGQIASYEQYF. As DNA, the CDR3 is TGCAGCGTTGGAGGTGGGGGACAGATCGCTTCCTACGAGCAGTACTTC.

The chain recombines TRBV21-1 with TRBJ1-5. TRBV21-1 constitutes a pseudogene. This CDR3 is built from 18 residues. CDR3: CASSRRQRTTNSNQPQHF. The CDR3 bases are TGTGCCAGCAGCCGAAGACAGCGGACCACAAATAGCAATCAGCCCCAGCATTTT.

The chain is built from TRBV5-1 and TRBJ1-1; 7 bases fit TRBD1. After removal of 1 base from V and 6 bases from J, the junction contained 6 bases not matched to a gene. CDR3 length: 14 residues. Germline loops: CDR1 SGHRS, CDR2 YFSETQ. The CDR3: CASSLYLTGSEAFF. CDR3 in DNA: TGCGCCAGCAGCTTGTACTTGACAGGGTCTGAAGCTTTCTTT.

The V and J genes are TRBV10-1 and TRBJ1-1; TRBD1 might be the D (5 bases). The germline gives CDR1 WNHNN, CDR2 SYGVQD (reference sequence). Trimming pared 3 bases from V and 6 bases from J, leaving 11 bases between. The CDR3 is made up of 13 amino acids. CDR3 sequence: CASSERVGAEAFF. CDR3 sequence (DNA): TGCGCCAGCAGTGAACGGGTGGGGGCTGAAGCTTTCTTT.

The gene calls are TRBV27 and TRBJ2-5; D gene ambiguous. The CDR3 length is 17 residues. V was trimmed by 0 bases and J by 1 base, leaving 15 bases between them. CDR1 and CDR2 (germline): MNHEY, SMNVEV (reference sequence). The CDR3 region has the DNA TGTGCCAGCAGTTTATCTGGGCTTGGGGTTCGCCAAGAGACCCAGTACTTC. Amino acid sequence: CASSLSGLGVRQETQYF.

The chain links TRBV19 to TRBJ1-2; 7 bases map to TRBD1. This CDR3 spans 14 amino acids. V lost 8 bases to trimming and J lost 4 bases; unmatched junction nucleotides: 10. From germline, CDR1 is LNHDA and CDR2 SQIVND (reference sequence). The CDR3 sequence: CASYRQGSSYGYTF. The CDR3 DNA reads as TGTGCCAGTTACCGACAGGGAAGTAGCTATGGCTACACCTTC.